The entry below describes one T cell receptor (beta chain). Antigen unknown. The table came from immunoSEQ multiplex PCR; TCRdb's copy has only in-frame clones and leaves some out. This sample has some 49,000 clones, with around 74% found just once. The sample belongs to a study of vaccination effects on CD4 cells after COVID-19. Study at large: Antigen-specific CD4+ T cell clonotypes were called by their expansion after viral peptide-pool culture in ViraFEST.

This CDR3 has 13 residues. Germline CDR1 reads SEHNR; CDR2 reads FQNEAQ (reference sequence). Trimming removed 4 bases at V and 5 bases at J, with 11 bases between. It was after roughly ten days of culture that CD4+ T cells were isolated. Convalescent patients had PCR-confirmed SARS-CoV-2 infection between March and December 2020. The sequencing used CD4+ T cells from PBMCs cultured without peptide, collected before COVID-19 vaccination. The TCR originated in a human donor who had a prior SARS-CoV-2 infection. The chain employs TRBV7-9 and TRBJ2-5, with D possibly TRBD2 on 5 matching bases. The CDR3 region has the DNA TGTGCCAGCAGCTATGGACTCGGGGAGACCCAGTACTTC. It codes for CASSYGLGETQYF.